This TCR beta chain was obtained from a study of shared clonotypes between healthy human individuals. General study findings and limits: Richness estimates generally favored naive over memory subsets. Non-shared clonotypes had lower generation probabilities than those shared by all four donors. Sequencing depth was expected to influence donor clonotype sharing.

Note on this clone: Antigen: not known. Other DNA sequences in this sample translate to the same CDR3.

Unmatched junction bases numbered 3, after V lost 3 bases and J lost 4 bases. There are 16 residues in the CDR3. Germline CDR1 reads SGHRS; CDR2 reads YFSETQ. Assay: immunoSEQ multiplex PCR; the TCRdb copy retains only in-frame clones and omits some. The sample records a few hundred thousand clones, roughly 97% being singletons. This TCR derives from a woman aged 25 to 39 in good health. Sample: naive CD4+ T cells sorted from blood. Subset meaning: CD45RA+ positively selected. The J gene is TRBJ2-3, the V gene TRBV5-1, with 15 bases matching TRBD2. The CDR3 DNA reads as TGCGCCAGCAGCTCCGGACTAGCGGGAGGGGCAGATACGCAGTATTTT. This translates into CASSSGLAGGADTQYF.